A selection of T cell receptor beta chains follows, all from one sample in a study of regulatory T cells in long-lasting Graves disease. TCRdb processed the multiplex PCR reads anew with MiXCR; each CDR3 protein has one entry. The sample shows about 660,000 distinct CDR3 sequences, approximately 31% of them seen only once. The input for sequencing was peripheral blood mononuclear cells (PBMCs), taken when the disease was refractory, from a patient treated with antithyroid drugs. Source of these receptors: a female donor with Graves disease. CDR3s include the opening cysteine and the closing phenylalanine or tryptophan. Each record gives: CDR3 length, J gene, V gene, D gene, clone size, CDR3 protein, CDR3 DNA. D genes are given only for firm matches. Expanded clones are given a class, and other clones once, few, many or no size at all.

length: 14
J: TRBJ1-1
V: TRBV13
D: TRBD1
size: few
CDR3: CASSSRTGIVEAFF
DNA: TGTGCCAGCAGCTCCCGGACAGGAATTGTCGAAGCTTTCTTT

length: 15
J: TRBJ1-5
V: TRBV9
D: NA
size: NA
CDR3: CASSVEGNSNQPQHF
DNA: TGTGCCAGCAGCGTAGAGGGGAATAGCAATCAGCCCCAGCATTTT

length: 14
J: TRBJ2-7
V: TRBV6-2/TRBV6-3
D: NA
size: NA
CDR3: CASSEWRPSDEQYF
DNA: TGTGCCAGCAGTGAATGGCGACCTAGCGACGAGCAGTACTTC

length: 12
J: TRBJ1-1
V: TRBV29-1
D: NA
size: NA
CDR3: CSVPIWGTEAFF
DNA: TGCAGCGTTCCCATCTGGGGCACTGAAGCTTTCTTT

length: 14
J: TRBJ1-2
V: TRBV5-4
D: NA
size: NA
CDR3: CASRFPGQTYGYTF
DNA: TGTGCCAGCAGGTTCCCGGGACAAACCTATGGCTACACCTTC

length: 18
J: TRBJ2-7
V: TRBV6-5
D: TRBD2
size: few
CDR3: CASSYSSTSGRLSYEQYF
DNA: TGTGCCAGCAGTTACTCGAGTACTAGCGGGAGGCTCTCCTACGAGCAGTACTTC

length: 16
J: TRBJ1-2
V: TRBV5-5
D: NA
size: few
CDR3: CASNLAWGAEYDGYTF
DNA: TGTGCCAGCAACTTGGCTTGGGGGGCGGAATATGACGGCTACACCTTC

length: 15
J: TRBJ1-1
V: TRBV6-1
D: NA
size: few
CDR3: CASSPLAGLNTEAFF
DNA: TGTGCCAGCAGTCCCCTCGCGGGGCTGAACACTGAAGCTTTCTTT

length: 16
J: TRBJ1-4
V: TRBV15
D: NA
size: few
CDR3: CATSRDVAATNEKLFF
DNA: TGTGCCACCAGCAGAGATGTCGCTGCAACTAATGAAAAACTGTTTTTT

length: 13
J: TRBJ2-5
V: TRBV9
D: NA
size: NA
CDR3: CASRGGKSETQYF
DNA: TGTGCCAGCAGAGGGGGGAAGTCAGAGACCCAGTACTTC

length: 16
J: TRBJ1-2
V: TRBV6-1
D: NA
size: NA
CDR3: CASRPRGGAANYGYTF
DNA: TGTGCCAGCAGACCTCGAGGGGGGGCCGCTAACTATGGCTACACCTTC

length: 14
J: TRBJ2-7
V: TRBV11-2
D: NA
size: many
CDR3: CASNLDYPRHEQYF
DNA: TGTGCCAGCAACCTGGACTACCCGAGGCACGAGCAGTACTTC

length: 13
J: TRBJ1-4
V: TRBV13
D: NA
size: NA
CDR3: CASSLRLDEKLFF
DNA: TGTGCCAGCAGCTTAAGATTGGATGAAAAACTGTTTTTT

length: 13
J: TRBJ1-5
V: TRBV28
D: NA
size: NA
CDR3: CASSKTRNQPQHF
DNA: TGTGCCAGCAGCAAAACCAGAAATCAGCCCCAGCATTTT

length: 15
J: TRBJ2-7
V: TRBV11-2
D: NA
size: many
CDR3: CASSSTRAVLYEQYF
DNA: TGTGCCAGCAGCTCGACTCGGGCGGTACTCTACGAGCAGTACTTC

length: 12
J: TRBJ2-3
V: TRBV9
D: NA
size: NA
CDR3: CASSPGSGTQYF
DNA: TGTGCCAGCAGCCCCGGGAGCGGTACGCAGTATTTT

length: 15
J: TRBJ1-1
V: TRBV11-2
D: NA
size: few
CDR3: CASSSEGLTNTEAFF
DNA: TGTGCCAGCAGCTCTGAGGGCCTCACTAACACTGAAGCTTTCTTT

length: 14
J: TRBJ1-2
V: TRBV19
D: NA
size: NA
CDR3: CASTTNTRNYGYTF
DNA: TGTGCCAGTACCACTAATACAAGAAACTATGGCTACACCTTC

length: 12
J: TRBJ1-1
V: TRBV6-2/TRBV6-3
D: NA
size: NA
CDR3: CASSSSGVEAFF
DNA: TGTGCCAGCAGTTCATCAGGGGTTGAAGCTTTCTTT

length: 15
J: TRBJ1-2
V: TRBV28
D: NA
size: NA
CDR3: CTSKTDRRSIYGYTF
DNA: TGTACCAGCAAGACCGACAGGCGCTCCATCTATGGCTACACCTTC

length: 15
J: TRBJ1-2
V: TRBV19
D: TRBD1
size: few
CDR3: CASSPFRGGSYGYTF
DNA: TGTGCCAGTAGTCCATTCAGGGGGGGAAGCTATGGCTACACCTTC

length: 16
J: TRBJ1-5
V: TRBV12-3/TRBV12-4
D: TRBD1
size: many
CDR3: CASRTDRENSNQPQHF
DNA: TGTGCCAGCAGAACGGACAGGGAGAATAGCAATCAGCCCCAGCATTTT

length: 14
J: TRBJ2-7
V: TRBV20-1
D: TRBD1
size: NA
CDR3: CSASPGQGTYEQYF
DNA: TGCAGTGCTAGTCCGGGACAGGGGACGTACGAGCAGTACTTC

length: 13
J: TRBJ1-2
V: TRBV29-1
D: NA
size: NA
CDR3: CSVDPAGTYGYTF
DNA: TGCAGCGTTGACCCGGCAGGAACCTATGGCTACACCTTC

length: 15
J: TRBJ2-7
V: TRBV6-1
D: TRBD2
size: NA
CDR3: CASSGLAGGSYEQYF
DNA: TGTGCCAGCAGCGGACTAGCGGGAGGATCCTACGAGCAGTACTTC

length: 15
J: TRBJ1-2
V: TRBV29-1
D: TRBD1
size: NA
CDR3: CSVGKGQGGTHGYTF
DNA: TGCAGCGTTGGGAAAGGTCAGGGGGGGACTCATGGCTACACCTTC

length: 14
J: TRBJ1-1
V: TRBV20-1
D: NA
size: NA
CDR3: CSASPTAMNTEAFF
DNA: TGCAGTGCTAGCCCGACCGCTATGAACACTGAAGCTTTCTTT

length: 12
J: TRBJ2-7
V: TRBV20-1
D: NA
size: NA
CDR3: CSGLASAYEQYF
DNA: TGCAGTGGGCTAGCGAGTGCCTACGAGCAGTACTTC

length: 16
J: TRBJ1-4
V: TRBV28
D: NA
size: many
CDR3: CASSFGPGGTNEKLFF
DNA: TGTGCCAGCAGTTTCGGGCCGGGGGGAACTAATGAAAAACTGTTTTTT

length: 13
J: TRBJ2-2
V: TRBV12-5
D: TRBD1
size: NA
CDR3: CASGGQGIGELFF
DNA: TGTGCTAGTGGAGGACAGGGGATCGGGGAGCTGTTTTTT

length: 14
J: TRBJ1-5
V: TRBV2
D: NA
size: many
CDR3: CASSAAGLGQPQHF
DNA: TGTGCCAGCAGCGCCGCAGGGCTCGGTCAGCCCCAGCATTTT

length: 12
J: TRBJ1-1
V: TRBV20-1
D: NA
size: NA
CDR3: CSATWGNTEAFF
DNA: TGCAGTGCCACCTGGGGGAACACTGAAGCTTTCTTT

length: 15
J: TRBJ2-4
V: TRBV20-1
D: NA
size: NA
CDR3: CSAAGTVGAKNIQYF
DNA: TGCAGTGCTGCCGGGACTGTTGGGGCCAAAAACATTCAGTACTTC

length: 17
J: TRBJ1-5
V: TRBV6-2/TRBV6-3
D: TRBD1
size: NA
CDR3: CASSYSAGQLSNQPQHF
DNA: TGTGCCAGCAGTTACTCTGCGGGACAGCTTAGCAATCAGCCCCAGCATTTT

length: 13
J: TRBJ2-5
V: TRBV9
D: NA
size: few
CDR3: CASSASLYETQYF
DNA: TGTGCCAGCAGCGCCAGTCTCTACGAGACCCAGTACTTC

length: 15
J: TRBJ1-2
V: TRBV12-3/TRBV12-4
D: TRBD1
size: many
CDR3: CASTDSRDRSYGYTF
DNA: TGTGCCAGCACCGATTCCCGGGACAGGAGTTATGGCTACACCTTC

length: 14
J: TRBJ1-2
V: TRBV10-3
D: TRBD1
size: NA
CDR3: CAISETGANYGYTF
DNA: TGTGCCATCAGTGAGACAGGGGCGAACTATGGCTACACCTTC

length: 13
J: TRBJ2-1
V: TRBV3-1
D: NA
size: NA
CDR3: CASSHFRPARQFF
DNA: TGTGCCAGCAGCCATTTTAGGCCGGCGAGGCAGTTCTTC

length: 14
J: TRBJ2-7
V: TRBV20-1
D: NA
size: few
CDR3: CSALPSGNSYEQYF
DNA: TGCAGTGCTCTACCTTCCGGGAATTCCTACGAGCAGTACTTC

length: 14
J: TRBJ1-4
V: TRBV6-1
D: TRBD1
size: NA
CDR3: CASSLQGFNEKLSF
DNA: TGTGCCAGCAGCTTACAGGGGTTTAATGAAAAACTGTCTTTT

length: 18
J: TRBJ2-6
V: TRBV5-1
D: TRBD1
size: NA
CDR3: CASSLWTGDTSGANVLTF
DNA: TGCGCCAGCAGCTTGTGGACAGGGGACACGTCTGGGGCCAACGTCCTGACTTTC

length: 13
J: TRBJ1-2
V: TRBV12-3/TRBV12-4
D: NA
size: many
CDR3: CASTPLRSGGYTF
DNA: TGTGCCAGCACCCCCTTGAGGTCGGGGGGCTACACCTTC

length: 15
J: TRBJ1-5
V: TRBV7-9
D: TRBD1
size: NA
CDR3: CASSLEDRADQPQHF
DNA: TGTGCCAGCAGCTTAGAGGACAGGGCAGATCAGCCCCAGCATTTT

length: 11
J: TRBJ1-1
V: TRBV2
D: NA
size: many
CDR3: CASGGSPEAFF
DNA: TGTGCCAGTGGGGGGAGCCCTGAAGCTTTCTTT

length: 16
J: TRBJ1-5
V: TRBV28
D: NA
size: NA
CDR3: CASSLWLGAGNQPQHF
DNA: TGTGCCAGCAGTTTATGGCTGGGGGCAGGAAATCAGCCCCAGCATTTT

length: 15
J: TRBJ1-6
V: TRBV14
D: NA
size: few
CDR3: CASSQEGGENSPLHF
DNA: TGTGCCAGCAGCCAAGAAGGAGGGGAAAATTCACCCCTCCACTTT

length: 14
J: TRBJ1-4
V: TRBV12-3/TRBV12-4
D: NA
size: many
CDR3: CASSWGPFTEKLFF
DNA: TGTGCCAGCAGTTGGGGACCGTTTACTGAAAAACTGTTTTTT

length: 18
J: TRBJ1-1
V: TRBV15
D: TRBD1
size: few
CDR3: CATSRGTAGGNRYTEAFF
DNA: TGTGCCACCAGCAGAGGGACGGCAGGGGGAAATAGGTACACTGAAGCTTTCTTT

length: 16
J: TRBJ2-7
V: TRBV14
D: NA
size: NA
CDR3: CASSQDRDWRTYEQYF
DNA: TGTGCCAGCAGCCAAGACCGGGACTGGCGGACTTACGAGCAGTACTTC

length: 16
J: TRBJ2-5
V: TRBV7-9
D: NA
size: few
CDR3: CASSSPKGGEEETQYF
DNA: TGTGCCAGCAGCTCCCCCAAAGGGGGGGAGGAGGAGACCCAGTACTTC

length: 14
J: TRBJ1-2
V: TRBV7-9
D: NA
size: NA
CDR3: CASSGDTTVYGYTF
DNA: TGTGCCAGCAGCGGGGACACTACCGTCTACGGCTACACCTTC

length: 14
J: TRBJ1-4
V: TRBV20-1
D: NA
size: NA
CDR3: CSAIPPTTNEKLFF
DNA: TGCAGTGCCATACCCCCCACAACTAATGAAAAACTGTTTTTT

length: 13
J: TRBJ1-2
V: TRBV5-4
D: NA
size: NA
CDR3: CASSLDRARGYTF
DNA: TGTGCCAGCAGCTTGGACAGGGCGAGGGGCTACACCTTC

length: 16
J: TRBJ2-3
V: TRBV2
D: TRBD2
size: once
CDR3: CASSAGTSVYTDTQYF
DNA: TGTGCCAGCAGCGCCGGGACTAGCGTATACACAGATACGCAGTATTTT